This T cell receptor (beta chain) was sequenced during a study of OX40 agonist ivuxolimab in advanced cancers. Across the whole study: Ivuxolimab is a fully human IgG2 antibody that activates OX40 (CD134). Three patients showed partial responses: one hepatocellular carcinoma and two cutaneous melanoma cases. Hepatocellular carcinoma, melanoma, renal cell or head and neck cancer affected the dose-escalation patients.

This table comes from immunoSEQ multiplex PCR, and its TCRdb copy is limited to in-frame clones, with some not included. The table has 55,000 to 65,000 clones, about 88% seen once. Note on this clone: Its cognate antigen is unknown.

Study conclusions and caveats: At 0.1-3.0 mg/kg, partial responders had clonal expansion among the lowest observed.

The source material was CD4+ or CD8+ T cells sorted from blood, sampled in a trial of the OX40 agonist ivuxolimab. This clonotype originated in an adult with an advanced solid tumor such as melanoma, head and neck, liver or kidney cancer.

CDR3 residues: CASSEETGPNQPQHF. The CDR3 region has the DNA TGTGCCAGCAGTGAAGAAACAGGGCCCAATCAGCCCCAGCATTTT. The rearrangement links TRBV2 to TRBJ1-5; perhaps TRBD1 as D (6 bases). The CDR3 is 15 residues long. V lost 1 base to trimming and J lost 3 bases, with 10 bases between them. Germline CDR1 SNHLY, CDR2 FYNNEI.